Below, 18 T cell receptor beta chains from the same sample are listed, as sequenced in a study of shared clonotypes between healthy human individuals. The repertoire was sequenced with immunoSEQ multiplex PCR; TCRdb's copy has only in-frame clones and lacks some. The table includes about 2,200,000 clones, 85% to 95% detected once. Only CD45RO-negative cells positively selected for CCR7 counted as naive CD8 cells, so terminally differentiated effector memory CD45RA+ cells were excluded. Sequences were obtained from naive CD8+ T cells from PBMCs. All receptors come from a young man in good health. Some clones in this sample may be carry-over from other donors' samples.

The chain combines TRBV10-2 with TRBJ2-2; D is perhaps TRBD1 or TRBD2 (5 bases each). This CDR3 is 18 amino acids long. Between the trimmed V and J ends, which lost 4 bases and 4 bases, there was a span of 22 bases. The germline gives CDR1 WSHSY, CDR2 SAAADI. In DNA form, the CDR3 reads TGCGCCAGCAGTGCTACCGGGACGGCCTTTTTGGTCACCGGGGAGCTGTTTTTT. Its translation is CASSATGTAFLVTGELFF.

The rearrangement joins TRBV4-1 to TRBJ1-5; D is perhaps TRBD1 (5 bases). The V end lost 1 base, the J end lost 6 bases, and 7 bases lay between the germline ends. The CDR3 extends over 13 amino acids. Germline lookup yields CDR1 MGHRA and CDR2 YSYEKL. The CDR3 DNA is TGCGCCAGCAGCCAAGGGGGCACTCAGCCCCAGCATTTT. Amino acids: CASSQGGTQPQHF.

Regarding this clone: At the DNA level, this CDR3 is encoded by other sequences in the same sample as well. The chain combines TRBV6-1 with TRBJ2-7; no clear D. The CDR3 runs 11 residues. Germline lookup yields CDR1 MNHNS and CDR2 SASEGT. Trimming shortened V by 5 bases and J by 3 bases, and 5 bases separated the two germline ends. DNA of the CDR3: TGTGCCAGCAGTAGGGACTACGAGCAGTACTTC. Protein: CASSRDYEQYF.

The chain carries TRBV5-4 and TRBJ2-7, with D perhaps given as TRBD1 or TRBD2 (5 bases each). CDR1 is SGHNT and CDR2 is YYREEE in the germline V gene (reference sequence). The CDR3 loop spans 14 amino acids. Trimming left V 4 bases short and J 2 bases short, with 13 bases between. In DNA form, the CDR3 reads TGTGCCAGCAGCCCCCGGGGCCTTGCCTACGAGCAGTACTTC. Encoded protein: CASSPRGLAYEQYF. Full variable domain (rest looked up from reference TRBV5-4 and TRBJ2-7): ETGVTQSPTHLIKTRGQQVTLRCSSQSGHNTVSWYQQALGQGPQFIFQYYREEENGRGNFPPRFSGLQFPNYSSELNVNALELDDSALYLCASSPRGLAYEQYFGPGTRLTVT.

This chain uses TRBV4-3 with TRBJ2-7, with 8 bases that match TRBD2. Germline assignment: CDR1 LGHNA and CDR2 YSLEER. The CDR3 sequence is 17 residues long. V trimming: 0 bases; J trimming: 0 bases; junction bases outside the gene matches: 7. The CDR3 coding sequence is TGCGCCAGCAGCCAAGATCCAATTGCGGGAGGCTCCTACGAGCAGTACTTC. It translates to CASSQDPIAGGSYEQYF.

V is TRBV18 and J is TRBJ2-7, with unresolved D. The CDR3 loop spans 15 amino acids. Germline V gene lookup returns CDR1 KGHSH and CDR2 LQKENI. V was clipped by 2 bases and J by 2 bases, with 13 bases between them. The chain's CDR3 is CASSPTDGKTYEQYF. DNA for the CDR3: TGTGCCAGCTCACCAACGGACGGAAAAACCTACGAGCAGTACTTC.

The chain is built from TRBV7-2 and TRBJ2-1, with D possibly TRBD2 on 6 matching bases. V was pared by 2 bases and J by 7 bases, with 21 bases between. This CDR3 has 17 amino acids. Germline V gene lookup returns CDR1 SGHTA and CDR2 FQGNSA. The CDR3 is CASSLKKASTEGNEQFF. The CDR3 bases are TGTGCCAGCAGCTTAAAAAAGGCGTCGACGGAGGGAAATGAGCAGTTCTTC. The full variable domain, completed using reference TRBV7-2 and TRBJ2-1, is GAGVSQSPSNKVTEKGKDVELRCDPISGHTALYWYRQSLGQGLEFLIYFQGNSAPDKSGLPSDRFSAERTGGSVSTLTIQRTQQEDSAVYLCASSLKKASTEGNEQFFGPGTRLTVL.

The chain couples TRBV29-1 to TRBJ1-1; D is unresolved. V lost 7 bases, J lost 4 bases, and 7 bases lay in between. Germline assignment: CDR1 SQVTM and CDR2 ANQGSEA. The CDR3 runs to 10 residues. CDR3 DNA sequence: TGCAGCGCGAACCCCACTGAAGCTTTCTTT. It translates to CSANPTEAFF.

The rearrangement links TRBV5-1 to TRBJ1-3, with 7 bases fitting TRBD1. The CDR3 runs 17 residues. Germline CDR1 reads SGHRS; CDR2 reads YFSETQ. With 0 bases clipped from V and 7 bases from J, the junction kept 13 bases outside the gene matches. This CDR3 is CASSLVPQGFSRNTIYF. CDR3 DNA sequence: TGCGCCAGCAGCTTGGTCCCACAGGGGTTCTCTCGGAACACCATATATTTT.

This chain uses TRBV10-3 with TRBJ1-1; D uncertain. The germline V gene has CDR1 ENHRY and CDR2 SYGVKD. CDR3 length equals 15 residues. V lost 0 bases to trimming and J lost 8 bases, with 16 bases between them. The CDR3 protein is CAISESRQMGSEAFF. The CDR3 DNA is TGTGCCATCAGTGAGTCTAGGCAAATGGGGTCCGAAGCTTTCTTT.

The chain uses TRBV6-5 and TRBJ2-7, with 12 bases identical to TRBD2. The CDR3 has 14 residues. Germline V lookup: CDR1 MNHEY, CDR2 SVGAGI. J lost 10 bases, V lost 0 bases, and 4 bases had no gene match. The CDR3, as DNA: TGTGCCAGCAGTTACTCGACTAGCGGGAGTGGCCAGTACTTC. This translates into CASSYSTSGSGQYF.

CDR3 in DNA: TGTGCCAGCAGCTTAACAACAGTGATGAACACTGAAGCTTTCTTT. Its protein product is CASSLTTVMNTEAFF. This sequence joins TRBV11-2 and TRBJ1-1, with no clear D. Germline V gene sequence: CDR1 SGHAT, CDR2 FQNNGV. V was trimmed by 2 bases and J by 0 bases, leaving 10 bases between them. CDR3 length equals 15 residues.

This chain links TRBV4-3 with TRBJ2-3; D is possibly TRBD1 or TRBD2 (5 bases each). The germline V gene encodes CDR1 LGHNA and CDR2 YSLEER. V was cut by 0 bases and J by 4 bases, with 11 bases left in between. The CDR3 length is 15 residues. The CDR3 here is CASSQEGRGPDTQYF. CDR3 nucleotides: TGCGCCAGCAGCCAAGAGGGAAGGGGACCAGATACGCAGTATTTT.

The chain combines TRBV6-5 with TRBJ1-4; TRBD1 matches at 7 bases. Germline CDR1 MNHEY, CDR2 SVGAGI. CDR3 length equals 14 residues. The trim removed 2 bases at V and 6 bases at J, leaving 3 bases unmatched. This CDR3 is CASSYTQGYEKLFF. In nucleotides, the CDR3 is TGTGCCAGCAGTTACACACAGGGGTATGAAAAACTGTTTTTT.

J is TRBJ1-1 and V is TRBV27; D is ambiguous. The germline V gene encodes CDR1 MNHEY and CDR2 SMNVEV (reference sequence). The CDR3 loop spans 14 amino acids. The V gene lost 2 bases and the J gene lost 1 base, with 8 bases spanning the gap. The CDR3 sequence: CASSLSGWNTEAFF. DNA for the CDR3: TGTGCCAGCAGTTTAAGCGGCTGGAACACTGAAGCTTTCTTT.

The gene calls are TRBV19 and TRBJ1-1; 8 bases line up with TRBD1. The trim removed 4 bases at V and 1 base at J, leaving 2 bases unmatched. Germline V gene data show CDR1 as LNHDA and CDR2 as SQIVND (reference sequence). The CDR3 is made up of 14 amino acids. In DNA, the CDR3 is TGTGCCAGTAGTACACAGGGGGGGAACACTGAAGCTTTCTTT. Amino acid sequence: CASSTQGGNTEAFF.

The chain couples TRBV7-9 to TRBJ2-7; possibly TRBD1 for D (6 bases). Germline CDR1 SEHNR, CDR2 FQNEAQ (reference sequence). V was clipped by 0 bases and J by 0 bases, with 12 bases between them. CDR3 length equals 16 residues. The CDR3 nucleotides read TGTGCCAGCAGCTTAGCCCCGGGACATTTCTCCTACGAGCAGTACTTC. Its protein product is CASSLAPGHFSYEQYF.

This clone was seen a single time. The chain has TRBV2 and TRBJ2-7; maybe TRBD2 (5 bases). Per the germline V gene, CDR1 is SNHLY and CDR2 is FYNNEI. This CDR3 is built from 13 residues. V lost 6 bases, J lost 3 bases, and 12 bases lay in between. The CDR3 is CASRPSEGYEQYF. CDR3 coding DNA: TGTGCCAGCAGACCCTCAGAGGGCTACGAGCAGTACTTC.